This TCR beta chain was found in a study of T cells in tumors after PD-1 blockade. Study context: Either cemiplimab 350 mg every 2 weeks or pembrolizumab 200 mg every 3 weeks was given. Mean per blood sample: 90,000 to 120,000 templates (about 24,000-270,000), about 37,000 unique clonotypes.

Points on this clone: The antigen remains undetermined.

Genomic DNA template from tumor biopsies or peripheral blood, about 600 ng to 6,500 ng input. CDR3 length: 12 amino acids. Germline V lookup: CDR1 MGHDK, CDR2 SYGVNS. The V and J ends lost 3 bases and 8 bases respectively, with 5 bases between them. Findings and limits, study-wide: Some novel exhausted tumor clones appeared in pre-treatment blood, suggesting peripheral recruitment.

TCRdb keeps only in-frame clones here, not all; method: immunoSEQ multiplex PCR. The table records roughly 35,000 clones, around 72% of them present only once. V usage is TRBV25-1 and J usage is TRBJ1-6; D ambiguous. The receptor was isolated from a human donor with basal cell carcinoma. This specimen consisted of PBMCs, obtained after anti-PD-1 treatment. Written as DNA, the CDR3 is TGTGCCAGCAGTGACGCGCATTCACCCCTCCACTTT. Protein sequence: CASSDAHSPLHF.